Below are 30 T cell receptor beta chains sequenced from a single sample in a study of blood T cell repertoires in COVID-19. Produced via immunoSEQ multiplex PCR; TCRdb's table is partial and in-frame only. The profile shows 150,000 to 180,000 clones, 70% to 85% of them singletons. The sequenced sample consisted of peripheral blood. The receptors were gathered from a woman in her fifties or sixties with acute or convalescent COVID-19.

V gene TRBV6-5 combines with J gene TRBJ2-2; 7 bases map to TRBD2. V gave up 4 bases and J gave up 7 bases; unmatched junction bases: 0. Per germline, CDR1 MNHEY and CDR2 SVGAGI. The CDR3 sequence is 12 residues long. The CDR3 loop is CASSWGGGELFF. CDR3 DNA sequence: TGTGCCAGCAGTTGGGGGGGCGGGGAGCTGTTTTTT.

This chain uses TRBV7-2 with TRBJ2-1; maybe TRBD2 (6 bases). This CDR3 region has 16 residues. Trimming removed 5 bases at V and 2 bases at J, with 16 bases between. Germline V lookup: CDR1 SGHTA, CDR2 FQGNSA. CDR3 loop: CASSPRIAATYNEQFF. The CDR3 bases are TGTGCCAGCAGCCCCAGGATAGCGGCAACCTACAATGAGCAGTTCTTC.

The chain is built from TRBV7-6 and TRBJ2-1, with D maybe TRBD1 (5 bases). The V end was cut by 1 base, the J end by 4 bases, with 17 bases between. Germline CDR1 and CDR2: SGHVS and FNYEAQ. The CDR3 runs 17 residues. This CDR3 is CASSLVLSGLPYNEQFF. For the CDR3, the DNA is TGTGCCAGCAGCTTAGTTTTGTCAGGGCTACCTTACAATGAGCAGTTCTTC.

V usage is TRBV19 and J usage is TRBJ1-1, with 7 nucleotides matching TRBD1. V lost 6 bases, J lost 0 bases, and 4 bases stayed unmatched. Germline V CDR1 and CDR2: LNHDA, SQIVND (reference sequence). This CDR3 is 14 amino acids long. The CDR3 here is CASRLQGLNTEAFF. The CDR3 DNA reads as TGTGCCAGTAGGCTACAGGGGCTGAACACTGAAGCTTTCTTT.

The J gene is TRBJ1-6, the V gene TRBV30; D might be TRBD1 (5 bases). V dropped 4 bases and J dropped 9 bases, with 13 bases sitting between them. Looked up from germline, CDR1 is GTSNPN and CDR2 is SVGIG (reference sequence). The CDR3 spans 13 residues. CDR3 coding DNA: TGTGCCTGGAACCCCCTCGGGGGTTCACCCCTCCACTTT. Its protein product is CAWNPLGGSPLHF.

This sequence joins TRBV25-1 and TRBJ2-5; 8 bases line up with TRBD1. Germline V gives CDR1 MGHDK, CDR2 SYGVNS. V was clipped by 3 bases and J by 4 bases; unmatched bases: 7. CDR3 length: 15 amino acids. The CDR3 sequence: CASSDPGQGGETQYF. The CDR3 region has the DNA TGTGCCAGCAGTGACCCCGGACAGGGTGGAGAGACCCAGTACTTC.

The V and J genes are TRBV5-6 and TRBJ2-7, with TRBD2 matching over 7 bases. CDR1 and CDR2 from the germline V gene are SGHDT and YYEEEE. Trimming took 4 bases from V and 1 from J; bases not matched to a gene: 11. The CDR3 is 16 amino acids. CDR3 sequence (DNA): TGTGCCAGCAGCGTGGAGGACGGGAGGTTATCCTACGAGCAGTACTTC. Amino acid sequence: CASSVEDGRLSYEQYF. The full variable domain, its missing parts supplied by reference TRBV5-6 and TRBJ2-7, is DAGVTQSPTHLIKTRGQQVTLRCSPKSGHDTVSWYQQALGQGPQFIFQYYEEEERQRGNFPDRFSGHQFPNYSSELNVNALLLGDSALYLCASSVEDGRLSYEQYFGPGTRLTVT.

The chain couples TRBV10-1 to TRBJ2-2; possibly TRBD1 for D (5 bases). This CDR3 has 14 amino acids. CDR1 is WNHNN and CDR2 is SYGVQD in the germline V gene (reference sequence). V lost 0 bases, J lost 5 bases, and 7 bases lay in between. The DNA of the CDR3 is TGCGCCAGCAGTGAGTCCAGGGTTACCGGGGAGCTGTTTTTT. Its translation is CASSESRVTGELFF.

This chain's CDR3 is CASSLRMYRGRLGDTEAFF. The CDR3, as DNA: TGTGCCAGCAGCTTACGTATGTACAGGGGAAGACTGGGGGACACTGAAGCTTTCTTT. The chain links TRBV7-6 to TRBJ1-1, with 7 bases lining up with TRBD1. This CDR3 comprises 19 residues. From germline, CDR1 is SGHVS and CDR2 FNYEAQ. Trimming at V came to 2 bases and at J to 3 bases, leaving 18 bases not matched to a gene.

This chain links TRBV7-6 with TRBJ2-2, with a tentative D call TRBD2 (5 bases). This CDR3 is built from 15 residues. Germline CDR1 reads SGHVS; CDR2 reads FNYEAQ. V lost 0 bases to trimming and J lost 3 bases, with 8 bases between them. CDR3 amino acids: CASSLARLHTGELFF. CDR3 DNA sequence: TGTGCCAGCAGCTTAGCCCGACTACACACCGGGGAGCTGTTTTTT.

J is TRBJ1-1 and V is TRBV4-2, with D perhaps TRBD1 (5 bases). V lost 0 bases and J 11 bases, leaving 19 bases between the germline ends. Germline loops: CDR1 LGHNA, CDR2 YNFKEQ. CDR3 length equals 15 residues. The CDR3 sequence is CASSQDLGGGSRAFF. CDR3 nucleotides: TGTGCCAGCAGCCAAGATTTGGGGGGGGGATCGAGGGCTTTCTTT.

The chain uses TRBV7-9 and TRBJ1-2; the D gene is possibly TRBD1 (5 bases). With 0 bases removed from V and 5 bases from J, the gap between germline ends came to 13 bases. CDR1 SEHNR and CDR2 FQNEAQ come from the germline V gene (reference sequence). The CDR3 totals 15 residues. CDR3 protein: CASSLAGRLSYGYTF. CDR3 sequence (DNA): TGTGCCAGCAGCTTAGCGGGGCGGCTCTCATATGGCTACACCTTC.

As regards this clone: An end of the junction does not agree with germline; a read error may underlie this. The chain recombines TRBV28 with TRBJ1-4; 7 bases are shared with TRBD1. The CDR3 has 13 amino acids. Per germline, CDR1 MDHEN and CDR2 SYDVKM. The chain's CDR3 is CASSFSLEGAQGF. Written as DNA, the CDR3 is TGTGCCAGCAGTTTCTCTTTGGAGGGGGCCCAGGGTTTT.

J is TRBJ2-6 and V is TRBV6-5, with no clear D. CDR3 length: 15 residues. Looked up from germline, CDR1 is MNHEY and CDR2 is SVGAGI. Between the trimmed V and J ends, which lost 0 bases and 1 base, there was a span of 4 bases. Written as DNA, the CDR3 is TGTGCCAGCAGTTACTCCCAATCTGGGGCCAACGTCCTGACTTTC. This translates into CASSYSQSGANVLTF.

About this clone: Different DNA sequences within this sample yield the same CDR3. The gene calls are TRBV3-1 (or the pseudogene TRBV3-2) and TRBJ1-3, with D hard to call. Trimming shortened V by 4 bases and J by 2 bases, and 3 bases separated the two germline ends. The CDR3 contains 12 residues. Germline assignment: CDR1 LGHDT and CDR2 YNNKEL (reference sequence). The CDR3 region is CASSPTGNTIYF. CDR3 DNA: TGTGCCAGCAGCCCAACTGGAAACACCATATATTTT.

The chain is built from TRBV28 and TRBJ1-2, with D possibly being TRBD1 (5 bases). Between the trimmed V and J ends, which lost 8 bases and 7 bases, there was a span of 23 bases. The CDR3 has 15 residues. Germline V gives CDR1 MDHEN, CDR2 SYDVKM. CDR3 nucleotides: TGTGCCAGCGATCCCTCCGGCGGGGGGATTGGTGGCTACACCTTC. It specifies CASDPSGGGIGGYTF.

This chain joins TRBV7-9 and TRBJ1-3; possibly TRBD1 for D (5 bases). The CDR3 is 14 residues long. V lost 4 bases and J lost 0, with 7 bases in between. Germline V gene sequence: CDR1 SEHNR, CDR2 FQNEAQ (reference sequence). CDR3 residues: CASSSDTSGNTIYF. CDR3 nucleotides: TGTGCCAGCAGCTCGGACACCTCTGGAAACACCATATATTTT. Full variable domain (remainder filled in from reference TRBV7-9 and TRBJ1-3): DTGVSQNPRHKITKRGQNVTFRCDPISEHNRLYWYRQTLGQGPEFLTYFQNEAQLEKSRLLSDRFSAERPKGSFSTLEIQRTEQGDSAMYLCASSSDTSGNTIYFGEGSWLTVV.

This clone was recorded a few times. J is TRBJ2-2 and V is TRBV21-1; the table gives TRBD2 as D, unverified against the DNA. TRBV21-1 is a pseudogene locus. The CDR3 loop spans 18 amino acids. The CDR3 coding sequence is TGTGCCAGCAGCAAACCTGTACTAGCGGGGGTCAACACCGGGGAGCTGTTTTTT. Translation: CASSKPVLAGVNTGELFF.

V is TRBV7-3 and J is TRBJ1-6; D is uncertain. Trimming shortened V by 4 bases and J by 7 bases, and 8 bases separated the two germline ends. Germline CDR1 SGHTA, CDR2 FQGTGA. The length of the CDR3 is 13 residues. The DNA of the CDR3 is TGTGCCAGCAGCTCCTTCTCCAATTCACCCCTCCACTTT. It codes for CASSSFSNSPLHF.

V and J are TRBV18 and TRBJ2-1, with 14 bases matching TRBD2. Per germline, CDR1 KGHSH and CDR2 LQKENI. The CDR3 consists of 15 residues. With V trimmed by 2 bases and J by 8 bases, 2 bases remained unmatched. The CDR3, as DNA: TGTGCCAGCTCACCAGGACTAGCGGGGGGCGATGAGCAGTTCTTC. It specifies CASSPGLAGGDEQFF.

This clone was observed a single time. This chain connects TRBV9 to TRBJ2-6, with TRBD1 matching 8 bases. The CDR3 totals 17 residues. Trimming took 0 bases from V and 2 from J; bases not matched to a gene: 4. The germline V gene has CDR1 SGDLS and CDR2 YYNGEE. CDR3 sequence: CASSVAVQGAGANVLTF. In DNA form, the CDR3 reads TGTGCCAGCAGCGTAGCCGTACAGGGGGCTGGGGCCAACGTCCTGACTTTC.

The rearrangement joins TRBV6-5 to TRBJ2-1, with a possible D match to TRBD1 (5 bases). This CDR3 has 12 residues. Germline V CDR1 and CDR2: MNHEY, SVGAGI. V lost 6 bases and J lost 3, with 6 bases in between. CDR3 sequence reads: CASRTVYNEQFF. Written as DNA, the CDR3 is TGTGCCAGCAGGACAGTCTACAATGAGCAGTTCTTC.

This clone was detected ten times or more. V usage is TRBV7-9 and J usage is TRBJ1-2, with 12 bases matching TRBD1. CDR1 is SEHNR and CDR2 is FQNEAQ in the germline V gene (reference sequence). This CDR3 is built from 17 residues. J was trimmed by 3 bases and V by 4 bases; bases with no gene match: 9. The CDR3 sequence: CASSSRDRGLSHYGYTF. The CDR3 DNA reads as TGTGCCAGCAGCTCAAGGGACAGGGGGCTGTCGCACTATGGCTACACCTTC.

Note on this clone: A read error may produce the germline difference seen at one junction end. The chain's CDR3 is CASRLDFSGVGWEQFF. CDR3 coding DNA: TGCGCCAGCAGATTGGATTTTAGCGGGGTAGGATGGGAGCAGTTCTTC. The rearrangement uses TRBV5-1 and TRBJ2-1; 8 positions match TRBD2. In germline, CDR1 is SGHRS, CDR2 YFSETQ. The CDR3 is made up of 16 amino acids. Full variable domain (missing parts from reference TRBV5-1 and TRBJ2-1): KAGVTQTPRYLIKTRGQQVTLSCSPISGHRSVSWYQQTPGQGLQFLFEYFSETQRNKGNFPGRFSGRQFSNSRSEMNVSTLELGDSALYLCASRLDFSGVGWEQFFGPGTRLTVL.

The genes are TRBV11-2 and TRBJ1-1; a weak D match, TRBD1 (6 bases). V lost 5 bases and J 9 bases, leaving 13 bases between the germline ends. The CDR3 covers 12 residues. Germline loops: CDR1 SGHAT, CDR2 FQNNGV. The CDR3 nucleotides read TGTGCCAGCAGCGTACAGGGATACAAAGCTTTCTTT. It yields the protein CASSVQGYKAFF.

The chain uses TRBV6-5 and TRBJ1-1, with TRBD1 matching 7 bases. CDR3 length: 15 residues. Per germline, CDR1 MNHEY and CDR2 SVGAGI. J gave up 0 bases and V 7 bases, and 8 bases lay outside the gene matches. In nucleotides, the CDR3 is TGTGCCAGCACCGATCAAGGGGGCATGAACACTGAAGCTTTCTTT. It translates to CASTDQGGMNTEAFF.

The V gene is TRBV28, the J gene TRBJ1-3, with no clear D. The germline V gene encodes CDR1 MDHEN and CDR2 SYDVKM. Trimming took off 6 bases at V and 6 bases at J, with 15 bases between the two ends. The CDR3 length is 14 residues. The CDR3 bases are TGTGCCAGCAGAAACAGTGGCCCCTTAAACACCATATATTTT. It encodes CASRNSGPLNTIYF.

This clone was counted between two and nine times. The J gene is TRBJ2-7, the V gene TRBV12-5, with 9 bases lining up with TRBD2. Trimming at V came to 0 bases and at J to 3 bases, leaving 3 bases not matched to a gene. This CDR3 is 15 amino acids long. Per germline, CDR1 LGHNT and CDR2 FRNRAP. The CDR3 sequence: CASGLVVAGVYEQYF. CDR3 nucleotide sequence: TGTGCTAGTGGTTTGGTGGTAGCGGGGGTCTACGAGCAGTACTTC. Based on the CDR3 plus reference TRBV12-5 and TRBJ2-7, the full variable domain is DARVTQTPRHKVTEMGQEVTMRCQPILGHNTVFWYRQTMMQGLELLAYFRNRAPLDDSGMPKDRFSAEMPDATLATLKIQPSEPRDSAVYFCASGLVVAGVYEQYFGPGTRLTVT.

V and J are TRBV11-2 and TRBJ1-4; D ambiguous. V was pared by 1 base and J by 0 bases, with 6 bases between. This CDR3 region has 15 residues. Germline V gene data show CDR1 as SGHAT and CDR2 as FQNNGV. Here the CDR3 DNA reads TGTGCCAGCAGCTTAGTGTACACAACTAATGAAAAACTGTTTTTT. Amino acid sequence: CASSLVYTTNEKLFF. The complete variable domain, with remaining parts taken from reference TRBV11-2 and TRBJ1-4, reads EAGVAQSPRYKIIEKRQSVAFWCNPISGHATLYWYQQILGQGPKLLIQFQNNGVVDDSQLPKDRFSAERLKGVDSTLKIQPAKLEDSAVYLCASSLVYTTNEKLFFGSGTQLSVL.

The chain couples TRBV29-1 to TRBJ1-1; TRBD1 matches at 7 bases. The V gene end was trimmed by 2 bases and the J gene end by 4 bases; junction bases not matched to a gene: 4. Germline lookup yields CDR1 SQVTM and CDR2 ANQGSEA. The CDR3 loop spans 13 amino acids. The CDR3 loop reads CSVEKGASTEAFF. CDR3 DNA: TGCAGCGTTGAAAAGGGGGCGAGCACTGAAGCTTTCTTT.